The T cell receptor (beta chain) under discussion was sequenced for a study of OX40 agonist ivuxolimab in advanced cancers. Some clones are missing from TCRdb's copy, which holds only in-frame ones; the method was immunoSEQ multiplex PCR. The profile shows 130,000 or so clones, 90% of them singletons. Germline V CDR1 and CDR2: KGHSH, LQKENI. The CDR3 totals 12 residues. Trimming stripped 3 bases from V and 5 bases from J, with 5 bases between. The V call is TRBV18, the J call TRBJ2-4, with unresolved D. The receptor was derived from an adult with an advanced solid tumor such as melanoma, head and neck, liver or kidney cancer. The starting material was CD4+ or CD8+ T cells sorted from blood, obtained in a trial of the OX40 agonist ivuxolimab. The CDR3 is CASSPIENIQYF. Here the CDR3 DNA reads TGTGCCAGCTCACCGATCGAAAACATTCAGTACTTC. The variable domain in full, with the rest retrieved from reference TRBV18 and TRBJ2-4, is NAGVMQNPRHLVRRRGQEARLRCSPMKGHSHVYWYRQLPEEGLKFMVYLQKENIIDESGMPKERFSAEFPKEGPSILRIQQVVRGDSAAYFCASSPIENIQYFGAGTRLSVL.